Each of the 17 T cell receptor beta chains below was sequenced from the same sample in a study of CD8+ T cells in alopecia areata. cDNA reverse transcribed from extracted RNA served as the sequencing template. Data came from immunoSEQ multiplex PCR; TCRdb stores just in-frame clones and leaves some out. This table holds 110,000 or so clones, roughly 64% found once. Input material: CD8+ T cells sorted from blood. The receptors were sampled from a human donor in good health.

The J gene is TRBJ1-1, the V gene TRBV13; maybe TRBD1 (6 bases). Germline CDR1 and CDR2: PRHDT and FYEKMQ (reference sequence). V was pared by 6 bases and J by 6 bases, with 23 bases between. The CDR3 totals 16 residues. The CDR3: CASSPRTVWGGPEAFF. The CDR3 DNA sequence: TGTGCCAGCAGTCCCCGGACAGTTTGGGGAGGTCCTGAAGCTTTCTTT. The entire variable domain, with the rest obtained from reference TRBV13 and TRBJ1-1, is as follows: AAGVIQSPRHLIKEKRETATLKCYPIPRHDTVYWYQQGPGQDPQFLISFYEKMQSDKGSIPDRFSAQQFSDYHSELNMSSLELGDSALYFCASSPRTVWGGPEAFFGQGTRLTVV.

The chain recombines TRBV29-1 with TRBJ2-7, with 7 bases aligning to TRBD1. Germline CDR1 and CDR2: SQVTM and ANQGSEA. V dropped 2 bases and J dropped 7; count of bases not matched to a gene: 5. The CDR3 loop spans 12 amino acids. The CDR3 spells CSVELGQREQYF. DNA for the CDR3: TGCAGCGTTGAACTGGGACAGAGGGAGCAGTACTTC.

The rearrangement links TRBV27 to TRBJ2-3; D not resolved. Germline loops: CDR1 MNHEY, CDR2 SMNVEV (reference sequence). There are 14 residues in the CDR3. Between the trimmed V and J ends, which lost 6 bases and 2 bases, there was a span of 12 bases. The CDR3 here is CASSFITTTDTQYF. The CDR3 DNA reads TGTGCCAGCAGCTTTATTACTACCACAGATACGCAGTATTTT.

CDR3: CASSWGQGGGDEQFF. Here the CDR3 DNA reads TGTGCCAGCAGCTGGGGACAGGGAGGGGGAGATGAGCAGTTCTTC. V and J are TRBV5-6 and TRBJ2-1; 9 bases are a match to TRBD1. Germline V lookup: CDR1 SGHDT, CDR2 YYEEEE. The CDR3 is 15 amino acids. Trimming removed 3 bases from V and 8 bases from J; junction bases left unmatched: 9.

This clone was detected once. The genes are TRBV2 and TRBJ1-5, with a tentative D call TRBD1 (6 bases). CDR3 length equals 14 residues. CDR1 is SNHLY, CDR2 FYNNEI, per germline. V was pared by 8 bases and J by 1 base, with 12 bases between. CDR3 nucleotide sequence: TGTGCCAGCCAGGGGTTGGCAAGCAATCAGCCCCAGCATTTT. Its translation is CASQGLASNQPQHF.

The rearrangement joins TRBV28 to TRBJ2-5; D unclear. The CDR3 consists of 17 residues. The germline gives CDR1 MDHEN, CDR2 SYDVKM. Trimming removed 6 bases at V and 1 base at J, with 21 bases between. CDR3 loop: CASSSPFLEVTQETQYF. DNA for the CDR3: TGTGCCAGCAGCTCCCCCTTTTTAGAGGTGACCCAAGAGACCCAGTACTTC.

The genes are TRBV5-1 and TRBJ2-2; D remains ambiguous. This CDR3 contains 14 residues. The V gene's germline CDR1 is SGHRS and CDR2 YFSETQ. V shed 0 bases and J shed 3 bases, with 6 bases lying between them. CDR3 residues: CASSLGADTGELFF. CDR3 nucleotide sequence: TGCGCCAGCAGCTTGGGGGCAGACACCGGGGAGCTGTTTTTT.

In its sample, this clone was seen many times. The chain couples TRBV27 to TRBJ1-5; 7 bases map to TRBD1. J lost 3 bases, V lost 5 bases, and 10 bases had no gene match. CDR1 is MNHEY and CDR2 is SMNVEV in the germline V gene (reference sequence). This CDR3 is 16 amino acids long. The CDR3 loop reads CASSADPTGYNQPQHF. CDR3 DNA sequence: TGTGCCAGCAGTGCTGACCCGACAGGGTACAATCAGCCCCAGCATTTT.

The chain has TRBV2 and TRBJ2-5; D is undetermined. The V end was cut by 3 bases, the J end by 3 bases, with 14 bases between. This CDR3 spans 15 amino acids. Germline CDR1 SNHLY, CDR2 FYNNEI. CDR3: CASSEFPLHEETQYF. The CDR3 coding sequence is TGTGCCAGCAGTGAGTTCCCTCTCCATGAAGAGACCCAGTACTTC.

This sequence joins TRBV19 and TRBJ2-7, with D possibly matching TRBD1 (6 bases). Germline-derived CDR1 and CDR2 are LNHDA and SQIVND (reference sequence). CDR3 length: 14 residues. Trimming pared 5 bases from V and 5 bases from J, leaving 16 bases between. CDR3 bases: TGTGCCAGTAGTCCATCAGGGGTGTCCGACGAGCAGTACTTC. This encodes CASSPSGVSDEQYF.

The chain recombines TRBV5-4 with TRBJ2-5, with 10 bases matching TRBD2. This CDR3 is 16 amino acids long. V was clipped by 4 bases and J by 0 bases; unmatched bases: 6. The germline V gene has CDR1 SGHNT and CDR2 YYREEE (reference sequence). The chain's CDR3 is CASSTGLAVYQETQYF. The CDR3 DNA sequence: TGTGCCAGCAGCACCGGACTAGCGGTGTACCAAGAGACCCAGTACTTC.

The CDR3 region has the DNA TGTGCCAGCAGTTTTGGAAAGAAGACTAGAAAGGAGACCCAGTACTTC. Amino acid sequence: CASSFGKKTRKETQYF. The V and J genes are TRBV28 and TRBJ2-5, with D perhaps matching TRBD2 (6 bases). The CDR3 covers 16 residues. V was shortened by 3 bases and J by 5 bases, with 19 bases between the two germline ends. Per the germline V gene, CDR1 is MDHEN and CDR2 is SYDVKM.

J is TRBJ2-3 and V is TRBV23-1; D gene unclear. TRBV23-1 is recorded as an ORF, its role being uncertain. V was shortened by 3 bases and J by 4 bases, with 17 bases between the two germline ends. CDR3 length equals 16 residues. The CDR3 sequence: CASSHRHSHPADTQYF. Here the CDR3 DNA reads TGCGCCAGCAGTCATCGGCACTCTCACCCGGCAGATACGCAGTATTTT.

The chain links TRBV2 to TRBJ1-1; 9 bases align to TRBD1. Germline CDR1 SNHLY, CDR2 FYNNEI. The CDR3 is 19 amino acids. With V trimmed by 7 bases and J by 1 base, 19 bases remained unmatched. The CDR3 loop is CASIQGAGSGLLANTEAFF. The CDR3 DNA follows: TGTGCCAGCATACAGGGGGCTGGGTCGGGGCTGTTGGCGAACACTGAAGCTTTCTTT.

This clone was seen a few times. The chain uses TRBV11-2 and TRBJ1-1, with D hard to call. There are 11 residues in the CDR3. V lost 2 bases and J 5 bases, leaving 3 bases between the germline ends. Germline lookup yields CDR1 SGHAT and CDR2 FQNNGV. In nucleotides, the CDR3 is TGTGCCAGCAGCTTAAGGACTGAAGCTTTCTTT. Its translation: CASSLRTEAFF.

The chain has TRBV27 and TRBJ2-3; D not certain. V was clipped by 8 bases and J by 9 bases, with 12 bases between them. Germline CDR1 and CDR2: MNHEY and SMNVEV (reference sequence). The CDR3 is made up of 11 amino acids. This CDR3 is CASGKDYTQYF. The DNA for the CDR3 is TGTGCCAGCGGGAAAGATTACACGCAGTATTTT.

The chain carries TRBV27 and TRBJ2-7, with 8 positions matching TRBD2. This CDR3 is 15 amino acids long. The germline gives CDR1 MNHEY, CDR2 SMNVEV (reference sequence). The V segment lost 5 bases and the J segment 0 bases; nucleotides outside the gene matches: 6. CDR3 DNA: TGTGCCAGCAGTCCATCCGGGACTAGCTCCTACGAGCAGTACTTC. Its translation: CASSPSGTSSYEQYF.